This T cell receptor beta chain derives from a study of CD8+ T cells in alopecia areata. It was cDNA, reverse transcribed from extracted RNA, that served as the sequencing template. Only in-frame clones appear in the TCRdb table, and some are missing; sequencing was by immunoSEQ multiplex PCR. The sample contains 140,000 to 150,000 clones, approximately 50% of which appear only once. The sample here was CD4+ T cells sorted from blood, taken at week 0. The TCR was taken from a human donor with alopecia areata.

CDR3 protein: CASSLAAGNEQFF. The CDR3 DNA follows: TGTGCCAGCAGCTTAGCGGCTGGGAATGAGCAGTTCTTC. The chain carries TRBV7-9 and TRBJ2-1; D is unclear. The CDR3 has 13 amino acids. Trimming stripped 0 bases from V and 7 bases from J, with 7 bases between. Germline V gene sequence: CDR1 SEHNR, CDR2 FQNEAQ (reference sequence).